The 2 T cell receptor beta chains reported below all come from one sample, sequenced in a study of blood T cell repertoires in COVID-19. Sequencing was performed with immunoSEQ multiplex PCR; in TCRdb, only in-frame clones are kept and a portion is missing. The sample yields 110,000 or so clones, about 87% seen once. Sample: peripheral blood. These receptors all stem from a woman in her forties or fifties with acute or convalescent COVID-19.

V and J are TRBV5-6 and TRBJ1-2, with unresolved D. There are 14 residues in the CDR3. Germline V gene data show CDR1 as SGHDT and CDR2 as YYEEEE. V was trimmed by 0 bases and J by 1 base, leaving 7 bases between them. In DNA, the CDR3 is TGTGCCAGCAGCTTGGCCACCGGTAACTATGGCTACACCTTC. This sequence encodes CASSLATGNYGYTF.

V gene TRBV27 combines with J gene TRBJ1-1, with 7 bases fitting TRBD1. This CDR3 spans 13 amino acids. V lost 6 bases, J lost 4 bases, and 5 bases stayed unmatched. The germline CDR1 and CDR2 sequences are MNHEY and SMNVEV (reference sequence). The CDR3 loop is CASRRTGLTEAFF. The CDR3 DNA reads TGTGCCAGCAGGAGGACAGGCCTCACTGAAGCTTTCTTT.